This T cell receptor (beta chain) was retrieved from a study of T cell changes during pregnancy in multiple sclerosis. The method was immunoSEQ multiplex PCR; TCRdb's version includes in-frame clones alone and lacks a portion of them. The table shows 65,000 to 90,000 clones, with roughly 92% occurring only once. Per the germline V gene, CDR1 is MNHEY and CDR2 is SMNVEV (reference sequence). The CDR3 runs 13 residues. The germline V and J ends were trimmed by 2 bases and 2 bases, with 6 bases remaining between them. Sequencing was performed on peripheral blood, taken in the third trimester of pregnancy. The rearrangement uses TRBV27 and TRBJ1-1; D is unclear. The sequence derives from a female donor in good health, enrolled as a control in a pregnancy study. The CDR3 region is CASSLTVNTEAFF. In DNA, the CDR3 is TGTGCCAGCAGTTTAACAGTTAACACTGAAGCTTTCTTT.